A selection of T cell receptor beta chains follows, all from one sample in a study of shared clonotypes between healthy human individuals. Clones were sequenced by immunoSEQ multiplex PCR, and TCRdb holds only the in-frame ones, with some missing. The sample carries roughly 570,000 clones, about 98% recorded once. Specimen: naive CD8+ T cells sorted from blood. The receptor source for this set is a man aged 25 to 40 in good health. The conserved cysteine and the conserved F or W are not part of the CDR3 here.

V gene: TRBV5-1
J gene: TRBJ2-3
CDR3 protein: ASSGGIRTDTQY

V gene: TRBV27
J gene: TRBJ1-1
CDR3 protein: ASSGTLNTEAF

V gene: TRBV5-4
J gene: TRBJ2-5
CDR3 protein: ASSQPGGGIAGVETQY

V gene: TRBV11-2
J gene: TRBJ2-1
CDR3 protein: ASSLVQGIYNEQF

V gene: TRBV9
J gene: TRBJ2-3
CDR3 protein: ASSVWGTTDTQY

V gene: TRBV25-1
J gene: TRBJ2-7
CDR3 protein: ASSEYISGEQY

V gene: TRBV7-9
J gene: TRBJ1-2
CDR3 protein: ASSLRQDANYGYT

V gene: TRBV25-1
J gene: TRBJ2-7
CDR3 protein: ASSAHWTGDYEQY

V gene: TRBV5-1
J gene: TRBJ2-1
CDR3 protein: ASSLTSGRDEQF

V gene: TRBV7-8
J gene: TRBJ2-3
CDR3 protein: ASRIRDRGAGTDTQY

V gene: TRBV11-3
J gene: TRBJ2-5
CDR3 protein: ASSFGRDPRQETQY

V gene: TRBV27
J gene: TRBJ2-7
CDR3 protein: ASSPPDSAPGYEQY

V gene: TRBV7-9
J gene: TRBJ2-1
CDR3 protein: ASSLRVARTGAYNEQF

V gene: TRBV7-8
J gene: TRBJ1-5
CDR3 protein: ASSLAFGQFSNQPQH